This T cell receptor beta chain appears in the sequencing data of a study of blood T cell repertoires in COVID-19. Study-level background: Sites in the United States, Italy and Spain provided acute and convalescent COVID-19 samples. PBMCs, B-cell-depleted T cells, or T cells provided the cDNA or gDNA that made up the material.

CDR3 length equals 16 residues. The J segment lost 6 bases and the V segment lost 0 bases, leaving 3 bases of the junction unmatched. The germline gives CDR1 MGHRA, CDR2 YSYEKL. In the source study's methods: For nucleated cells, counts were estimated from reference gene primer amplification. The protocol was immunoSEQ multiplex PCR, while the TCRdb copy is restricted to in-frame clones and leaves out a portion. V and J calls and clone size are given by that table; D and trimming were obtained from the DNA. Among around 180,000 clones listed, about 89% were seen once. The TCR sequence derives from a man between 40 and 49 years old with active or convalescent COVID-19. The sequenced sample consisted of peripheral blood. V usage is TRBV4-1 and J usage is TRBJ2-1; 12 nucleotides agree with TRBD2. The CDR3 sequence is CASSQDLGLAGNEQFF. For the CDR3, the DNA is TGCGCCAGCAGCCAAGACTTGGGACTAGCGGGCAATGAGCAGTTCTTC.